A selection of T cell receptor beta chains follows, all from one sample in a study of T cell changes during pregnancy in multiple sclerosis. The protocol was immunoSEQ multiplex PCR, while the TCRdb copy is restricted to in-frame clones and leaves out a portion. Of around 60,000 clones detected, over 85% appear once; the ten largest clones hold about 0.33%. The sequences come from CD4+ T cells from peripheral blood mononuclear cells, collected before pregnancy. The origin of the receptors is a female donor with multiple sclerosis, enrolled in a pregnancy study. CDR3s include the opening cysteine and the closing phenylalanine or tryptophan. The order of the fields is D gene, clone size, J gene, V gene, CDR3 DNA, CDR3 protein. D genes are given only for firm matches. Clone size is given for some rows only: seen once, a few or many times, or a class if the clone is expanded.

TRBD1	once	TRBJ2-7	TRBV13	TGTGCCAGCAGCCCTGAACCGGGACAGCGTAACTACGAGCAGTACTTC	CASSPEPGQRNYEQYF
NA	NA	TRBJ2-7	TRBV29-1	TGCAGCGTTGAAGGTCGAGCCTACGAGCAGTACTTC	CSVEGRAYEQYF
NA	NA	TRBJ2-3	TRBV5-1	TGCGCCAGCAGCGACGGGACTGCGGGGTCAGATACGCAGTATTTT	CASSDGTAGSDTQYF
NA	NA	TRBJ2-1	TRBV7-2	TGTGCCAGCAGCTTAGTTTGGATAGGGGCCACTGAGCAGTTCTTC	CASSLVWIGATEQFF
NA	once	TRBJ2-2	TRBV19	TGTGCCAGTAGTATATCCTCGAACACCGGGGAGCTGTTTTTT	CASSISSNTGELFF
NA	NA	TRBJ2-3	TRBV2	TGTGCCAGCAGGGCCCAGGGATTAGTTGCACATACGCAGTATTTT	CASRAQGLVAHTQYF
TRBD2	NA	TRBJ2-2	TRBV5-1	TGCGCCAGCAGCTCGGGGGGAGCGAACACCGGGGAGCTGTTTTTT	CASSSGGANTGELFF
NA	NA	TRBJ1-4	TRBV7-2	TGTGCCAGCAGCTTGGGGGGGCCCGGCGAAAAACTGTTTTTT	CASSLGGPGEKLFF
NA	NA	TRBJ2-5	TRBV5-1	TGCGCCAGCAGTAGTTATGTTAGCGTCATGGAGACCCAGTACTTC	CASSSYVSVMETQYF
TRBD2	NA	TRBJ2-1	TRBV29-1	TGCAGCGTGCCGGGACTAGATGAGCAGTTCTTC	CSVPGLDEQFF
TRBD1	NA	TRBJ2-7	TRBV4-3	TGCGCCAGCAGCCTAGACAGGGGCGGGTCCTACGAGCAGTACTTC	CASSLDRGGSYEQYF
TRBD2	once	TRBJ2-5	TRBV5-1	TGCGCCAGCAGCTTGGCCGGACTAGCGGGAATAGAGACCCAGTACTTC	CASSLAGLAGIETQYF
TRBD1	NA	TRBJ1-1	TRBV30	TGTGCCTGGAGTCTCAGCTACAGGGGCGACACTGAAGCTTTCTTT	CAWSLSYRGDTEAFF
NA	NA	TRBJ1-3	TRBV6-5	TGTGCCAGCAGTCGGACTAGAAGCGGAAACACCATATATTTT	CASSRTRSGNTIYF
TRBD2	NA	TRBJ2-5	TRBV7-6	TGTGCCAGCAGCTTAGCTGGGGATCTAGCGGGAGGGCAAGAGACCCAGTACTTC	CASSLAGDLAGGQETQYF
TRBD2	NA	TRBJ2-1	TRBV11-2	TGTGCCAGCACCGCAGCGGGAGGGCCAAGCTATGAGCAGTTCTTC	CASTAAGGPSYEQFF
TRBD2	NA	TRBJ2-1	TRBV7-9	TGTGCCAGCAGCTTAGAAAGGGGAGTCGCGGGAGGGTACAATGAGCAGTTCTTC	CASSLERGVAGGYNEQFF
TRBD1	NA	TRBJ1-2	TRBV4-1	TGCGCCAGCAGCCAAGGGGGACAGGGTATTCGGTATGGCTACACCTTC	CASSQGGQGIRYGYTF
NA	NA	TRBJ2-3	TRBV21-1	TGTGCCAGCAGCAAAGGGAGCCTAGCGGGAAGAGGGGAAGATACGCAGTATTTT	CASSKGSLAGRGEDTQYF
NA	NA	TRBJ1-1	TRBV15	TGTGCCACCAGCAGAGATTGGGGGGGGACTACTGAAGCTTTCTTT	CATSRDWGGTTEAFF
NA	NA	TRBJ1-5	TRBV6-5	TGTGCCAGCAGTCCTCAGGGAACAAATCAGCCCCAGCATTTT	CASSPQGTNQPQHF
NA	NA	TRBJ1-4	TRBV7-6	TGTGCCAGCAGCTTCTCCAGGGCCTATGAAAAACTGTTTTTT	CASSFSRAYEKLFF
TRBD2	once	TRBJ2-1	TRBV11-3	TGTGCCAGCAGCTCGGGACTAGCGGGAGCCTACAATGAGCAGTTCTTC	CASSSGLAGAYNEQFF
TRBD1	NA	TRBJ1-5	TRBV5-1	TGCGCCAGCAGCTTGGGGACAGGGGTTAGCAATCAGCCCCAGCATTTT	CASSLGTGVSNQPQHF
NA	NA	TRBJ1-1	TRBV27	TGTGCCAGCAGTTTATCGTTACAGAACACTGAAGCTTTCTTT	CASSLSLQNTEAFF
NA	once	TRBJ2-7	TRBV20-1	TGCAGTGGAGCGGCCCCTTACGAGCAGTACTTC	CSGAAPYEQYF
NA	NA	TRBJ2-7	TRBV29-1	TGCAGCGTTGGAGCTCTTTATGACGAGCAGTACTTC	CSVGALYDEQYF
NA	NA	TRBJ1-3	TRBV20-1	TGCAGTGCTAGTCTGGGAAACACCATATATTTT	CSASLGNTIYF
TRBD1	NA	TRBJ2-3	TRBV19	TGTGCCAGTAACCGGGACAGGGGTACAGATACGCAGTATTTT	CASNRDRGTDTQYF
TRBD2	NA	TRBJ2-1	TRBV5-4	TGTGCCAGCAGCACGGGACTAAATCTAAATGAGCAGTTCTTC	CASSTGLNLNEQFF
TRBD1	NA	TRBJ1-2	TRBV7-9	TGTGCCAGCAGACGGACAGGGGGCGCGGACTATGGCTACACCTTC	CASRRTGGADYGYTF
TRBD1	NA	TRBJ1-5	TRBV28	TGTGCCAGCAGGCCACAGGGGGGTGACGGCAATCAGCCCCAGCATTTT	CASRPQGGDGNQPQHF
TRBD2	NA	TRBJ2-7	TRBV14	TGTGCCAGCAGCCAAGATTGGGGAGGGACCTACGAGCAGTACTTC	CASSQDWGGTYEQYF
TRBD1	NA	TRBJ1-5	TRBV12-5	TGTGCTAGTGGTTTGGTAAGGCAGGGGGTAAATCAGCCCCAGCATTTT	CASGLVRQGVNQPQHF
TRBD2	NA	TRBJ2-3	TRBV4-3	TGCGCCAGCAGCCAAGATTGGAATAGCGGGATCAGCACAGATACGCAGTATTTT	CASSQDWNSGISTDTQYF
TRBD2	NA	TRBJ2-7	TRBV27	TGTGCCAGCAGTCTCGGGACTAGCGGGAGTAGGTACGAGCAGTACTTC	CASSLGTSGSRYEQYF
TRBD1	once	TRBJ2-7	TRBV6-5	TGTGCCAGCAGCCTCCTGACAGGGATCAACGAGCAGTACTTC	CASSLLTGINEQYF
TRBD1	NA	TRBJ2-7	TRBV15	TGTGCCACCAGCAGAGACCCCCCGGGGCACCCGGGACAGCCCCACGAGCAGTACTTC	CATSRDPPGHPGQPHEQYF
NA	few	TRBJ1-1	TRBV29-1	TGCAGCGTTGAAGGAACAGGGTTTGGGACTGAAGCTTTCTTT	CSVEGTGFGTEAFF
NA	NA	TRBJ2-2	TRBV14	TGTGCCAGCAGCCAAGATCACAGGTCCGCCGGGGAGCTGTTTTTT	CASSQDHRSAGELFF
TRBD2	few	TRBJ2-1	TRBV9	TGTGCCAGCAGCGTAGGGTTAGCGGGAGGGCCTCAGAATGAGCAGTTCTTC	CASSVGLAGGPQNEQFF
TRBD2	NA	TRBJ2-2	TRBV27	TGTGCCAGCAGCCCAGGGAGCGGGAGGGCCTTCGGCACCGGGGAGCTGTTTTTT	CASSPGSGRAFGTGELFF
NA	NA	TRBJ2-7	TRBV7-2	TGTGCCAGCAGCTTAGGGTCAGGGGTCCTTTCCTACGAGCAGTACTTC	CASSLGSGVLSYEQYF
TRBD2	once	TRBJ2-1	TRBV2	TGTGCCAGCAGTGCGTTCGGGACTAGCGGGAGTTGGGGCTACAATGAGCAGTTCTTC	CASSAFGTSGSWGYNEQFF
TRBD1	NA	TRBJ1-1	TRBV19	TGTGCCAGTCGCCAACAGGGGGGGAGAACTGAAGCTTTCTTT	CASRQQGGRTEAFF
TRBD1	NA	TRBJ1-1	TRBV28	TGTGCCAGCAGCGTCGGGACAGGGGGCAAAGATGAAGCTTTCTTT	CASSVGTGGKDEAFF
NA	NA	TRBJ2-3	TRBV5-6	TGTGCCAGCAGCTTGGCGGCGGGTAATCCTAGCACAGATACGCAGTATTTT	CASSLAAGNPSTDTQYF
TRBD1	NA	TRBJ1-4	TRBV9	TGTGCCAGCAGCGAATGGGACAGGGGAGCTGAAAAACTGTTTTTT	CASSEWDRGAEKLFF